These 31 T cell receptor beta chains came from one sample sequenced in a study of blood T cells in healthy people across ages. A second roughly 6 to 11 cycle PCR used barcoded and J-beta primers. TCRdb analysed the 5' RACE reads with MiXCR anew, one entry per CDR3 protein. This table has about 720,000 distinct CDR3 sequences, approximately 25% appearing once. A further study also used this sample, focusing on T cells of mothers and their children.

Sequencing was performed on blood. These TCRs come from a boy between 10 and 17 years old in good health.

This clonotype was detected a few times. J is TRBJ2-5 and V is TRBV28, with 8 bases aligning to TRBD2. CDR1 is MDHEN, CDR2 SYDVKM, per germline. The CDR3 length is 20 residues. With 2 bases clipped from V and 1 base from J, the junction kept 18 bases outside the gene matches. In DNA, the CDR3 is TGTGCCAGCAGTTTAACAGGTAGCGGGGAGCCTGGCCCGTTCCAAGAGACCCAGTACTTC. The encoded protein is CASSLTGSGEPGPFQETQYF.

V is TRBV7-3 and J is TRBJ1-2, with D maybe TRBD1 (5 bases). V shed 3 bases and J shed 8 bases, with 13 bases lying between them. CDR1 is SGHTA, CDR2 FQGTGA, per germline. CDR3 length: 13 amino acids. For the CDR3, the DNA is TGTGCCAGCAGCTTCCTCCCGCAGGGAGGCTACACCTTC. It specifies CASSFLPQGGYTF.

This clonotype was picked up a small number of times. This chain joins TRBV20-1 and TRBJ2-5, with D tentatively TRBD1 (6 bases). The DNA end is more similar to TRBJ2-7, so the J call may be wrong. The germline V gene has CDR1 DFQATT and CDR2 SNEGSKA (reference sequence). The CDR3 is 14 amino acids. The CDR3 loop is CSAESRDMAYEQYF. CDR3 DNA sequence: TGCAGTGCCGAGTCCCGGGACATGGCCTACGAGCAGTACTTC.

V usage is TRBV20-1 and J usage is TRBJ2-1; TRBD2 matches 7 bases. Germline CDR1 and CDR2: DFQATT and SNEGSKA (reference sequence). V lost 3 bases to trimming and J lost 3 bases; unmatched junction nucleotides: 5. The CDR3 sequence is 14 residues long. The CDR3 reads CSARRLAYYNEQFF. The CDR3 bases are TGCAGTGCTAGGAGACTAGCCTACTACAATGAGCAGTTCTTC.

The rearrangement links TRBV20-1 to TRBJ2-7; 10 nucleotides line up with TRBD1. The germline V gene has CDR1 DFQATT and CDR2 SNEGSKA (reference sequence). Trimming cost V 6 bases and J 1 base; bases outside gene matches: 3. This CDR3 is 13 amino acids long. CDR3 region: CSAGQGISYEQYF. CDR3 coding DNA: TGCAGTGCGGGACAGGGGATTTCCTACGAGCAGTACTTC.

In its sample, this clonotype was seen a few times. The rearrangement links TRBV4-1 to TRBJ2-3; TRBD1 aligns across 9 bases. The ends lost 0 bases at V and 0 bases at J; junction bases unmatched: 7. The CDR3 runs 18 residues. Germline loops: CDR1 MGHRA, CDR2 YSYEKL. In DNA, the CDR3 is TGCGCCAGCAGCCAAGACCGGGACAGGGTATATAGCACAGATACGCAGTATTTT. Translation gives CASSQDRDRVYSTDTQYF.

V gene TRBV12-3 or TRBV12-4 combines with J gene TRBJ2-1; D is perhaps TRBD2 (6 bases). This CDR3 contains 15 residues. V gave up 3 bases and J gave up 6 bases, with 15 bases separating them. CDR3 in amino acids: CASSFLGGSSNEQFF. The CDR3 nucleotides are TGTGCCAGCAGTTTTCTTGGGGGGAGCTCCAATGAGCAGTTCTTC.

This clonotype was counted at least ten times. The chain couples TRBV27 to TRBJ2-4; D possibly corresponds to TRBD1 (7 bases). CDR1 and CDR2 from the germline V gene are MNHEY and SMNVEV (reference sequence). CDR3 length: 14 amino acids. V lost 2 bases and J lost 7, with 12 bases in between. The CDR3, as DNA: TGTGCCAGCAGTTTAGGAGGGGGCTGGAACATTCAGTACTTC. The encoded protein is CASSLGGGWNIQYF.

This clonotype was recorded a few times. The germline gene is not matched at one end of the junction; a read error may be the cause. This chain links TRBV5-1 with TRBJ1-2, with 8 bases identical to TRBD1. Germline CDR1 SGHRS, CDR2 YFSETQ. CDR3 length: 14 residues. As DNA, the CDR3 is TGCGCCAGCAGCTTGGAAGCCGGGACAGGCCTCAACTCCTTC. Protein product: CASSLEAGTGLNSF.

This chain's CDR3 is CASKMEERNTEAFF. CDR3 nucleotide sequence: TGTGCCAGCAAGATGGAGGAACGGAACACTGAAGCTTTCTTT. The V gene is TRBV2, the J gene TRBJ1-1; D not certain. The CDR3 consists of 14 residues. Germline CDR1 reads SNHLY; CDR2 reads FYNNEI. The V gene lost 7 bases and the J gene lost 1 base, with 13 bases spanning the gap.

This clonotype was recorded once. The CDR3 protein is CASSLAQNTDTQYF. As DNA, the CDR3 is TGTGCCAGCAGCTTAGCCCAGAACACAGATACGCAGTATTTT. V usage is TRBV7-2 and J usage is TRBJ2-3; the D is unclear. CDR3 size: 14 residues. In germline, CDR1 is SGHTA, CDR2 FQGNSA. Trimming took 0 bases from V and 2 from J, leaving 6 bases between them.

The chain employs TRBV24-1 and TRBJ1-1, with D hard to call. Trimming took off 4 bases at V and 5 bases at J, with 10 bases between the two ends. The CDR3 is 13 amino acids. Germline CDR1 and CDR2: KGHDR and SFDVKD. Written as DNA, the CDR3 is TGTGCCACCAGTGACATGGACTTTACTGAAGCTTTCTTT. It is translated as CATSDMDFTEAFF.

This clonotype appeared a few times. The CDR3 here is CASSRTGSTFSTDTQYF. The DNA of the CDR3 is TGTGCCAGCAGCAGGACAGGGAGTACCTTTTCCACAGATACGCAGTATTTT. This chain links TRBV7-9 with TRBJ2-3, with 8 nucleotides matching TRBD1. The V and J ends lost 5 bases and 2 bases, in that order; junction bases with no gene match: 12. The CDR3 has 17 amino acids. Per germline, CDR1 SEHNR and CDR2 FQNEAQ (reference sequence). The whole variable domain, filled in from reference TRBV7-9 and TRBJ2-3, reads DTGVSQNPRHKITKRGQNVTFRCDPISEHNRLYWYRQTLGQGPEFLTYFQNEAQLEKSRLLSDRFSAERPKGSFSTLEIQRTEQGDSAMYLCASSRTGSTFSTDTQYFGPGTRLTVL.

CDR3 in DNA: TGCAGCGTTGAGGTTCGTGACAGGGCAGATACGCAGTATTTT. Translating gives CSVEVRDRADTQYF. V and J are TRBV29-1 and TRBJ2-3, with 7 nucleotides matching TRBD1. This CDR3 is 14 amino acids long. Trimming at V came to 3 bases and at J to 4 bases, leaving 7 bases not matched to a gene. The germline CDR1 and CDR2 sequences are SQVTM and ANQGSEA.

This clonotype was counted between two and nine times. The chain employs TRBV28 and TRBJ1-5; 8 bases align to TRBD1. J gave up 6 bases and V 4 bases, and 8 bases lay outside the gene matches. The CDR3 length is 15 residues. CDR1 is MDHEN and CDR2 is SYDVKM in the germline V gene. The CDR3 loop is CASSSGQGVSQPQHF. The CDR3 DNA follows: TGTGCCAGCAGTTCCGGACAGGGTGTAAGTCAGCCCCAGCATTTT.

This clonotype has only a few counts. The chain uses TRBV5-8 and TRBJ2-3, with 7 bases identical to TRBD2. The J segment lost 5 bases and the V segment lost 0 bases, leaving 6 bases of the junction unmatched. This CDR3 has 15 residues. Germline V gene sequence: CDR1 SGHTS, CDR2 YDEGEE. The chain's CDR3 is CASSLVGTTKDTQYF. As DNA, the CDR3 is TGTGCCAGCAGCTTGGTGGGGACTACGAAAGATACGCAGTATTTT.

This chain links TRBV20-1 with TRBJ2-7; 11 nucleotides match TRBD2. This CDR3 has 15 amino acids. Trimming at V came to 5 bases and at J to 4 bases, leaving 10 bases not matched to a gene. Germline-derived CDR1 and CDR2 are DFQATT and SNEGSKA (reference sequence). This chain's CDR3 is CSAPDLAGGQYEQYF. Written as DNA, the CDR3 is TGCAGTGCTCCCGATCTAGCGGGAGGTCAATACGAGCAGTACTTC.

This clonotype has only a few counts. V and J are TRBV7-3 and TRBJ2-2, with 8 positions matching TRBD2. Germline V gene lookup returns CDR1 SGHTA and CDR2 FQGTGA. Trimming at V came to 4 bases and at J to 10 bases, leaving 14 bases not matched to a gene. There are 16 residues in the CDR3. The CDR3 loop reads CASSSKRGSETTELFF. The CDR3 DNA is TGTGCCAGCAGCTCCAAGCGGGGGTCTGAAACGACGGAGCTGTTTTTT.

This clonotype appeared a few times. The DNA of the CDR3 is TGTGCCAGCAGCCCCGGGACCCTCGTTAGCACAGATACGCAGTATTTT. Amino acids: CASSPGTLVSTDTQYF. This chain links TRBV7-2 with TRBJ2-3; D may be TRBD1 or TRBD2 (5 bases each). The CDR3 totals 16 residues. Trimming left V 5 bases short and J 0 bases short, with 15 bases between. Per germline, CDR1 SGHTA and CDR2 FQGNSA.

This clonotype was observed a few times. The V and J genes are TRBV20-1 and TRBJ2-3; the D is unclear. The CDR3 runs 15 residues. The V gene's germline CDR1 is DFQATT and CDR2 SNEGSKA (reference sequence). V was shortened by 6 bases and J by 2 bases, with 18 bases between the two germline ends. The CDR3 region is CSAPDGHLATDTQYF. The CDR3, as DNA: TGCAGTGCACCCGACGGTCATTTAGCCACAGATACGCAGTATTTT.

With respect to this clonotype: This CDR3 is missing its conserved last phenylalanine or tryptophan, likely due to a read error. The rearrangement links TRBV6-6 to TRBJ1-4; the match to TRBD1 covers 7 bases. Germline CDR1 MNHNY, CDR2 SVGAGI (reference sequence). This CDR3 contains 15 residues. The trim removed 5 bases at V and 4 bases at J, leaving 7 bases unmatched. Here the CDR3 reads CASSPGGDSNEKLFY. The CDR3 DNA sequence: TGTGCCAGCAGTCCGGGGGGGGACAGTAATGAAAAACTGTTTTAT.

The chain carries TRBV29-1 and TRBJ1-4, with 8 bases matching TRBD1. The germline V gene encodes CDR1 SQVTM and CDR2 ANQGSEA. After removal of 6 bases from V and 8 bases from J, the junction contained 8 bases not matched to a gene. The CDR3 extends over 13 amino acids. Here the CDR3 DNA reads TGCAGCGTCGAACTTCCAGGGGGCGAAAAACTGTTTTTT. Amino acid sequence: CSVELPGGEKLFF.

This clonotype was detected only a few times. The chain links TRBV5-1 to TRBJ2-2, with D uncertain. V lost 4 bases and J 2 bases, leaving 12 bases between the germline ends. CDR3 size: 15 residues. The germline CDR1 and CDR2 sequences are SGHRS and YFSETQ. This CDR3 is CASSPQPLNTGELFF. CDR3 coding DNA: TGCGCCAGCAGCCCCCAGCCTTTAAACACCGGGGAGCTGTTTTTT.

Only a few counts were recorded for this clonotype. This may be a read error: a much more frequent sequence differs by one nucleotide. The chain couples TRBV7-3 to TRBJ2-5, with 9 bases aligning to TRBD1. V gave up 5 bases and J gave up 4 bases; unmatched junction bases: 2. CDR3 length equals 13 residues. Germline V gene lookup returns CDR1 SGHTA and CDR2 FQGTGA. The DNA for the CDR3 is TGTGCCAGCAGCATGACAGGGGGAGAGACCCAGTACTTC. Translation gives CASSMTGGETQYF.

This clonotype was detected a few times. The V call is TRBV7-2, the J call TRBJ2-3; unclear D gene. The CDR3 has 17 residues. V was pared by 2 bases and J by 0 bases, with 15 bases between. Germline V gene lookup returns CDR1 SGHTA and CDR2 FQGNSA. In DNA, the CDR3 is TGTGCCAGCAGCTTACAAACGGAACCGATTAGCACAGATACGCAGTATTTT. Translation gives CASSLQTEPISTDTQYF.

CDR3 nucleotide sequence: TGTGCCATCAGTACCGGGACAGTGAACACCGGGGAGCTGTTTTTT. Translating gives CAISTGTVNTGELFF. The rearrangement uses TRBV10-3 and TRBJ2-2; 7 bases are shared with TRBD1. The germline V gene encodes CDR1 ENHRY and CDR2 SYGVKD. The junction had 4 bases not matched to a gene; V was cut back by 5 bases and J by 1 base. The CDR3 runs 15 residues.

This chain links TRBV12-3 or TRBV12-4 with TRBJ2-3; D is unresolved. The CDR3 length is 15 residues. Trimming pared 2 bases from V and 13 bases from J, leaving 22 bases between. The CDR3 is CASSLPTVGTDAEYF. The CDR3 region has the DNA TGTGCCAGCAGTTTACCGACGGTTGGCACAGATGCGGAGTATTTT.

This clonotype was found a few times. The V gene is TRBV21-1, the J gene TRBJ2-7; TRBD2, the table's D call, lacks a check against the DNA. TRBV21-1 counts as a pseudogene. The CDR3 sequence is 16 residues long. In DNA, the CDR3 is TGTGCCAGCAGCAAAGTTCAGCGGGAGGGAGACTACGAGCAGTACTTC. Amino acid sequence: CASSKVQREGDYEQYF.

The chain joins TRBV20-1 to TRBJ1-1; 7 bases map to TRBD1. Germline V gene data show CDR1 as DFQATT and CDR2 as SNEGSKA (reference sequence). With 4 bases clipped from V and 4 bases from J, the junction kept 6 bases outside the gene matches. This CDR3 contains 13 residues. Written as DNA, the CDR3 is TGCAGTGCTAAGGACAGGAGAGGCACTGAAGCTTTCTTT. Its protein is CSAKDRRGTEAFF.

The chain has TRBV29-1 and TRBJ2-5, with TRBD2 identical over 9 bases. The end of the DNA fits TRBJ2-7 better, so the J call may be wrong. Germline V CDR1 and CDR2: SQVTM, ANQGSEA. This CDR3 contains 15 residues. DNA of the CDR3: TGCAGCGTTGTTTTTAGCGGGAGTATCTTTGGCGAGCAGTACTTC. Protein product: CSVVFSGSIFGEQYF.

The V and J genes are TRBV2 and TRBJ2-1, with 8 bases aligning to TRBD2. Germline CDR1 is SNHLY and CDR2 is FYNNEI. The V gene end was trimmed by 2 bases and the J gene end by 7 bases; junction bases not matched to a gene: 7. The CDR3 is 15 residues long. CDR3 in DNA: TGTGCCAGCAGTGAAAGGTTCCTAGCGGGTAATGAGCAGTTCTTC. This sequence encodes CASSERFLAGNEQFF.